This TCR beta chain was identified during a study of OX40 agonist ivuxolimab in advanced cancers. Regarding this clone: Its target is not known.

General study findings and limits: At 0.1 to 3.0 mg/kg, CD4+ and CD8+ blood T cells expanded clonally by week 6. Averaged across samples, CD8+ T cells carried more expanded clones than CD4+ did.

V lost 2 bases, J lost 4 bases, and 6 bases lay in between. Germline CDR1 and CDR2: ENHRY and SYGVKD. The CDR3 consists of 13 residues. Sequencing was performed with immunoSEQ multiplex PCR; in TCRdb, only in-frame clones are kept and a portion is missing. The repertoire holds 90,000 or so clones, with roughly nine tenths as singletons. This chain uses TRBV10-3 with TRBJ1-5; D gene uncertain. This sequence originates from an adult with an advanced solid tumor such as melanoma, head and neck, liver or kidney cancer. The sample in question was CD4+ or CD8+ T cells sorted from blood, obtained in a trial of the OX40 agonist ivuxolimab. In DNA form, the CDR3 reads TGTGCCATCAGTGAGACTACTAATCAGCCCCAGCATTTT. Translation gives CAISETTNQPQHF.